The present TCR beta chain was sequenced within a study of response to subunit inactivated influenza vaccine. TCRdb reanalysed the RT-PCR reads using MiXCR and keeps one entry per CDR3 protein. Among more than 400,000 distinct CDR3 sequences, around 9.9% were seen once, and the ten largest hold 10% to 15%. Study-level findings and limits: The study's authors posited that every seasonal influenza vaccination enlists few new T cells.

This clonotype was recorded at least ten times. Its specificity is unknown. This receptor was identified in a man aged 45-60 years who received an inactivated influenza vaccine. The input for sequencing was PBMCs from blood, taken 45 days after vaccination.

This CDR3 is CAISGNSGREIGEQFF. In DNA, the CDR3 is TGTGCCATCAGTGGGAATAGCGGGAGAGAGATCGGTGAGCAGTTCTTC. The chain joins TRBV10-3 to TRBJ2-1; 9 nucleotides line up with TRBD2. The CDR3 consists of 16 residues. From germline, CDR1 is ENHRY and CDR2 SYGVKD. V shed 4 bases and J 9 bases; nucleotides not matched to a gene: 13.